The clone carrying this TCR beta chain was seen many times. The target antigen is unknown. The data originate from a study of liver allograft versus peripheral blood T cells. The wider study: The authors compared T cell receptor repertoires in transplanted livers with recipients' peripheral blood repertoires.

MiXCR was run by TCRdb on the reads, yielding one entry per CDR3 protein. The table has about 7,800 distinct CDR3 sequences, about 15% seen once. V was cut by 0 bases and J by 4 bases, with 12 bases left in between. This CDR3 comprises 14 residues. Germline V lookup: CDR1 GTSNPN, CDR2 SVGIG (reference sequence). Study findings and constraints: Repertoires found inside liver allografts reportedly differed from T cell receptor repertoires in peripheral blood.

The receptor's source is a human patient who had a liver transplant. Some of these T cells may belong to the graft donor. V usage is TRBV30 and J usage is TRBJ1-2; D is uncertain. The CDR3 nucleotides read TGTGCCTGGAGTGTACCCGGGATCCGCTATGGCTACACCTTC. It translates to CAWSVPGIRYGYTF. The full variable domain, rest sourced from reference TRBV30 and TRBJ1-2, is SQTIHQWPATLVQPVGSPLSLECTVEGTSNPNLYWYRQAAGRGLQLLFYSVGIGQISSEVPQNLSASRPQDRQFILSSKKLLLSDSGFYLCAWSVPGIRYGYTFGSGTRLTVV.